This T cell receptor (beta chain) was captured by sequencing in a study of blood T cells in healthy people across ages. For the second PCR, which ran for about 7 to 11 cycles, a sample-barcoded 5' primer and a J-beta primer mix were used. TCRdb reprocessed the 5' RACE reads with MiXCR, giving one entry per CDR3 protein. The sample lists around 1.5 million distinct CDR3 sequences, 45% to 70% occurring once. The germline V gene has CDR1 DFQATT and CDR2 SNEGSKA (reference sequence). The CDR3 has 14 residues. Healthy Caucasian individuals from Russia aged roughly 6 to 90 served as donors. This rearrangement joins TRBV20-1 to TRBJ2-4; D possibly corresponds to TRBD2 (5 bases). The J call is uncertain, as TRBJ2-7 better fits the DNA end. Material for sequencing was blood. The sequence came from a man aged 18-30 years in good health. The CDR3 sequence is CSARDIAAAGEQYF. The CDR3 coding sequence is TGCAGTGCTAGAGATATCGCGGCCGCGGGCGAGCAGTACTTC.